The 28 T cell receptor beta chains below were found in one sample sequenced in a study of cytomegalovirus exposure and HLA in healthy donors. 60 Vbeta and 13 Jbeta primers were used in PCR. Using immunoSEQ multiplex PCR, the repertoire was profiled, and TCRdb retains in-frame clones only, with some absent. The sample contains 120,000 to 150,000 clones, about 75% of which appear only once. Sequences were obtained from PBMCs. Receptors were obtained from a man between 18 and 35 years old in good health and CMV-seronegative.

The V call is TRBV7-6, the J call TRBJ2-1; 13 bases are shared with TRBD2. V shed 6 bases, J shed 6 bases, and the junction held 8 bases outside the gene matches. Germline loops: CDR1 SGHVS, CDR2 FNYEAQ. This CDR3 spans 16 amino acids. CDR3 bases: TGTGCCAGCAGTCGAGAGGGACTAGCGGGATTCAATGAGCAGTTCTTC. It yields the protein CASSREGLAGFNEQFF. Complete variable domain (other parts from reference TRBV7-6 and TRBJ2-1): GAGVSQSPRYKVTKRGQDVALRCDPISGHVSLYWYRQALGQGPEFLTYFNYEAQQDKSGLPNDRFSAERPEGSISTLTIQRTEQRDSAMYRCASSREGLAGFNEQFFGPGTRLTVL.

This rearrangement joins TRBV5-6 to TRBJ2-2; D gene unclear. The V gene's germline CDR1 is SGHDT and CDR2 YYEEEE. Trimming cost V 0 bases and J 4 bases, with 10 bases left between them. CDR3 length equals 15 residues. CDR3 loop: CASSLEMAGTGELFF. The CDR3 DNA sequence: TGTGCCAGCAGCTTGGAAATGGCAGGCACCGGGGAGCTGTTTTTT.

The gene calls are TRBV6-5 and TRBJ2-3; tentative D call: TRBD1 (5 bases). The CDR3 totals 15 residues. The ends were cut back, 5 bases at V and 3 bases at J, with 15 bases in the middle. Germline CDR1 is MNHEY and CDR2 is SVGAGI. Here the CDR3 reads CASSPDGHRTDTQYF. The CDR3 DNA reads as TGTGCCAGCAGTCCGGACGGGCACAGGACAGATACGCAGTATTTT.

This chain links TRBV30 with TRBJ2-4; D possibly corresponds to TRBD1 (5 bases). The CDR3 spans 16 residues. V was trimmed by 0 bases and J by 0 bases, leaving 12 bases between them. Germline assignment: CDR1 GTSNPN and CDR2 SVGIG (reference sequence). The CDR3 spells CAWSVQGELAKNIQYF. Here the CDR3 DNA reads TGTGCCTGGAGTGTACAAGGGGAATTAGCCAAAAACATTCAGTACTTC. Filled out from reference TRBV30 and TRBJ2-4, the complete variable domain reads SQTIHQWPATLVQPVGSPLSLECTVEGTSNPNLYWYRQAAGRGLQLLFYSVGIGQISSEVPQNLSASRPQDRQFILSSKKLLLSDSGFYLCAWSVQGELAKNIQYFGAGTRLSVL.

Comment on this clone: The sample contains more than one DNA sequence encoding this CDR3. This CDR3 reads CASSLGAATDTQYF. The CDR3 bases are TGCGCCAGCAGCCTAGGAGCGGCCACAGATACGCAGTATTTT. The chain employs TRBV5-1 and TRBJ2-3; weak D call: TRBD2 (5 bases). The germline CDR1 and CDR2 sequences are SGHRS and YFSETQ. Deletions cut 4 bases from V and 2 bases from J, with 11 bases between. The CDR3 totals 14 residues.

This clone has just one count. V gene TRBV18 combines with J gene TRBJ2-1; D possibly corresponds to TRBD2 (5 bases). The germline V gene has CDR1 KGHSH and CDR2 LQKENI. The CDR3 is made up of 16 amino acids. Trimming cost V 6 bases and J 0 bases, with 15 bases left between them. The CDR3 nucleotides are TGTGCCAGCTCCCCTGCTAGCACTAGCTCCTACAATGAGCAGTTCTTC. This gives the protein CASSPASTSSYNEQFF. The full variable domain, in which reference TRBV18 and TRBJ2-1 provide the parts outside the CDR3, is NAGVMQNPRHLVRRRGQEARLRCSPMKGHSHVYWYRQLPEEGLKFMVYLQKENIIDESGMPKERFSAEFPKEGPSILRIQQVVRGDSAAYFCASSPASTSSYNEQFFGPGTRLTVL.

This clone was observed a few times. The rearrangement uses TRBV29-1 and TRBJ1-2; 8 nucleotides match TRBD1. V shed 3 bases and J 5 bases; nucleotides not matched to a gene: 8. Per germline, CDR1 SQVTM and CDR2 ANQGSEA. CDR3 length equals 14 residues. CDR3 sequence reads: CSVDTGTGDYGYTF. In DNA form, the CDR3 reads TGCAGCGTTGACACGGGGACAGGCGATTATGGCTACACCTTC.

V is TRBV7-2 and J is TRBJ1-5; 7 nucleotides agree with TRBD1. Germline values: CDR1 SGHTA, CDR2 FQGNSA. The CDR3 length is 15 residues. V was pared by 5 bases and J by 0 bases, with 4 bases of the junction left unmatched. The CDR3 loop reads CASSRDRNSNQPQHF. CDR3 sequence (DNA): TGTGCCAGCAGCCGGGACAGAAATAGCAATCAGCCCCAGCATTTT.

This clone was seen a handful of times. The CDR3 nucleotides are TGTGCCAGCTCACAACTAGCGGGGGGCACAGATACGCAGTATTTT. Its translation is CASSQLAGGTDTQYF. The chain couples TRBV18 to TRBJ2-3, with 11 bases that match TRBD2. V trimming: 4 bases; J trimming: 1 base; junction bases outside the gene matches: 1. CDR3 length equals 15 residues. Germline CDR1 is KGHSH and CDR2 is LQKENI. The full variable domain, in which reference TRBV18 and TRBJ2-3 provide the parts outside the CDR3, is NAGVMQNPRHLVRRRGQEARLRCSPMKGHSHVYWYRQLPEEGLKFMVYLQKENIIDESGMPKERFSAEFPKEGPSILRIQQVVRGDSAAYFCASSQLAGGTDTQYFGPGTRLTVL.

A remark on this clone: The DNA is left out, because the CDR3 cannot be placed on it with certainty; the CDR3 is given as TCRdb lists it. This sample also contains other DNA sequences that code for the same CDR3. This rearrangement joins TRBV28 to TRBJ2-7; the table names TRBD1, a call not compared with the DNA. Inclusive of both ends, the CDR3 amounts to 15 amino acids. Germline V gene sequence: CDR1 MDHEN, CDR2 SYDVKM. The CDR3 is CASYDFGQGAGEQYF.

The chain couples TRBV2 to TRBJ1-1; D ambiguous. Trimming left V 5 bases short and J 0 bases short, with 13 bases between. Germline V CDR1 and CDR2: SNHLY, FYNNEI. The CDR3 length is 15 residues. CDR3 region: CASSYSRSLNTEAFF. Here the CDR3 DNA reads TGTGCCAGCAGTTACAGCCGGTCTTTGAACACTGAAGCTTTCTTT.

J is TRBJ2-7 and V is TRBV13, with 9 bases that match TRBD1. V gave up 3 bases and J gave up 4 bases; unmatched junction bases: 10. Germline V CDR1 and CDR2: PRHDT, FYEKMQ (reference sequence). The CDR3 runs to 16 residues. CDR3 DNA sequence: TGTGCCAGCAGCTTCCCCTCCGGGACAGGGATTTACGAGCAGTACTTC. This gives the protein CASSFPSGTGIYEQYF.

The chain uses TRBV5-4 and TRBJ1-2; possible D gene TRBD1, 5 bases. CDR3 length: 14 amino acids. Germline assignment: CDR1 SGHNT and CDR2 YYREEE (reference sequence). V was cut by 1 base and J by 6 bases, with 13 bases left in between. The CDR3 nucleotides read TGTGCCAGCAGCTTGAGTTCCAGGGCCCATGGCTACACCTTC. Protein product: CASSLSSRAHGYTF.

This chain connects TRBV4-1 to TRBJ2-3; 9 bases fit TRBD1. Germline CDR1 MGHRA, CDR2 YSYEKL. This CDR3 region has 16 residues. V was pared by 1 base and J by 5 bases, with 7 bases of the junction left unmatched. This CDR3 reads CASSQAPGQGGDTQYF. CDR3 DNA sequence: TGCGCCAGCAGCCAAGCCCCGGGACAGGGAGGAGATACGCAGTATTTT.

This clone was observed a handful of times. The V and J genes are TRBV5-1 and TRBJ2-7, with TRBD2 matching 14 bases. V lost 5 bases to trimming and J lost 6 bases; unmatched junction nucleotides: 7. Germline CDR1 and CDR2: SGHRS and YFSETQ. This CDR3 comprises 15 residues. This CDR3 reads CASRSGLAGVTEQYF. The CDR3 bases are TGCGCCAGCAGATCGGGACTAGCGGGAGTAACCGAGCAGTACTTC. Drawing the rest from reference TRBV5-1 and TRBJ2-7, the complete variable domain is KAGVTQTPRYLIKTRGQQVTLSCSPISGHRSVSWYQQTPGQGLQFLFEYFSETQRNKGNFPGRFSGRQFSNSRSEMNVSTLELGDSALYLCASRSGLAGVTEQYFGPGTRLTVT.

The count of this clone is one. The chain joins TRBV7-6 to TRBJ1-1; the D is unclear. The CDR3 runs 14 residues. CDR1 and CDR2 from the germline V gene are SGHVS and FNYEAQ. V dropped 3 bases and J dropped 7 bases, with 15 bases sitting between them. This CDR3 is CASSLSASGGEAFF. The CDR3 region has the DNA TGTGCCAGCAGCTTGTCGGCGAGTGGAGGTGAAGCTTTCTTT.

This clone was seen only a few times. This rearrangement joins TRBV19 to TRBJ2-7; 7 bases map to TRBD1. V lost 4 bases and J lost 4; bases outside the gene matches: 19. Germline-derived CDR1 and CDR2 are LNHDA and SQIVND (reference sequence). The CDR3 has 18 residues. The CDR3 loop reads CASSTPLIDRDRSYEQYF. For the CDR3, the DNA is TGTGCCAGTAGTACCCCCTTAATTGACCGGGACAGATCTTACGAGCAGTACTTC.

J is TRBJ1-4 and V is TRBV5-1; TRBD1 is a possible D gene (6 bases). There are 16 residues in the CDR3. V was cut by 0 bases and J by 7 bases, with 16 bases left in between. CDR1 is SGHRS, CDR2 YFSETQ, per germline. The CDR3 DNA reads TGCGCCAGCAGCTTGGACCGCGGGGGGCTAGGTGAAAAACTGTTTTTT. Its translation: CASSLDRGGLGEKLFF.

There are a few counts of this clone. V usage is TRBV11-2 and J usage is TRBJ1-1; 7 nucleotides agree with TRBD1. The germline CDR1 and CDR2 sequences are SGHAT and FQNNGV. V dropped 5 bases and J dropped 0; count of bases not matched to a gene: 6. This CDR3 has 15 amino acids. The CDR3 spells CASSPRDSLNTEAFF. The CDR3 nucleotides read TGTGCCAGCAGCCCCAGGGACAGCTTGAACACTGAAGCTTTCTTT.

To note about this clone: Germline and junction disagree at one end, which may indicate a read error. J is TRBJ2-7 and V is TRBV27; TRBD2 agrees at 7 bases. The germline gives CDR1 MNHEY, CDR2 SMNVEV (reference sequence). The CDR3 covers 14 residues. CDR3 nucleotide sequence: TGTACCAGCAGTTTGGCTAGCGGATCCTACGAGCAGTACTTC. Translation: CTSSLASGSYEQYF.

V gene TRBV19 combines with J gene TRBJ1-4, with 9 bases matching TRBD1. The CDR3 contains 15 residues. With V trimmed by 7 bases and J by 8 bases, 11 bases remained unmatched. Looked up from germline, CDR1 is LNHDA and CDR2 is SQIVND (reference sequence). CDR3 bases: TGTGCCAGTAACCTGGGGGACAGGGTCAGCGAAAAACTGTTTTTT. It codes for CASNLGDRVSEKLFF. The full variable domain, rest sourced from reference TRBV19 and TRBJ1-4, is DGGITQSPKYLFRKEGQNVTLSCEQNLNHDAMYWYRQDPGQGLRLIYYSQIVNDFQKGDIAEGYSVSREKKESFPLTVTSAQKNPTAFYLCASNLGDRVSEKLFFGSGTQLSVL.

The V and J genes are TRBV18 and TRBJ2-3; 9 nucleotides align to TRBD1. Germline V CDR1 and CDR2: KGHSH, LQKENI. V shed 4 bases, J shed 0 bases, and the junction held 11 bases outside the gene matches. The CDR3 has 18 amino acids. This chain's CDR3 is CASSLGIQGQGSTDTQYF. Here the CDR3 DNA reads TGTGCCAGCTCACTAGGTATCCAGGGACAGGGTAGCACAGATACGCAGTATTTT.

In DNA form, the CDR3 reads TGTGCCACCGGGACTTGGATTAGAGTGAATTCACCCCTCCACTTT. Residues: CATGTWIRVNSPLHF. V is TRBV5-6 and J is TRBJ1-6; D is possibly TRBD1 (5 bases). The CDR3 is made up of 15 amino acids. Germline lookup yields CDR1 SGHDT and CDR2 YYEEEE. V was cut by 9 bases and J by 7 bases, with 20 bases left in between. The full variable domain, with the rest looked up from reference TRBV5-6 and TRBJ1-6, is DAGVTQSPTHLIKTRGQQVTLRCSPKSGHDTVSWYQQALGQGPQFIFQYYEEEERQRGNFPDRFSGHQFPNYSSELNVNALLLGDSALYLCATGTWIRVNSPLHFGNGTRLTVT.

J is TRBJ2-1 and V is TRBV5-4; the D gene is possibly TRBD1 (5 bases). Germline V gene sequence: CDR1 SGHNT, CDR2 YYREEE (reference sequence). V lost 2 bases and J 7 bases, leaving 22 bases between the germline ends. The CDR3 sequence is 17 residues long. CDR3 coding DNA: TGTGCCAGCAGCTTTATCGCAGGGCCGAATCTTTGGAATGAGCAGTTCTTC. It yields the protein CASSFIAGPNLWNEQFF.

This clone was counted a single time. The rearrangement joins TRBV29-1 to TRBJ2-2; D uncertain. The germline CDR1 and CDR2 sequences are SQVTM and ANQGSEA. This CDR3 region has 14 residues. V shed 4 bases and J shed 1 base, with 10 bases lying between them. The CDR3 DNA reads TGCAGCGTTGTATGGGCCGAGAACACCGGGGAGCTGTTTTTT. The encoded protein is CSVVWAENTGELFF.

The CDR3 loop reads CASSLRRNSPLHF. CDR3 coding DNA: TGTGCCAGCAGTTTACGCAGAAATTCACCCCTCCACTTT. The J gene is TRBJ1-6, the V gene TRBV27; no definite D call. The V gene's germline CDR1 is MNHEY and CDR2 SMNVEV (reference sequence). V lost 2 bases and J 7 bases, leaving 6 bases between the germline ends. The CDR3 has 13 amino acids.

The chain couples TRBV7-3 to TRBJ2-5, with 8 bases lining up with TRBD1. CDR3 size: 16 residues. Germline V gene sequence: CDR1 SGHTA, CDR2 FQGTGA. V was pared by 1 base and J by 4 bases, with 8 bases of the junction left unmatched. In DNA, the CDR3 is TGTGCCAGCAGCTTAATCGGACAGGGAATTTCAGAGACCCAGTACTTC. Translation gives CASSLIGQGISETQYF.

This chain joins TRBV6-1 and TRBJ2-7, with D possibly being TRBD1 (6 bases). V gave up 4 bases and J gave up 6 bases, with 13 bases separating them. CDR1 MNHNS and CDR2 SASEGT come from the germline V gene. CDR3 length: 13 residues. The CDR3 loop reads CASSVDRNAEQYF. CDR3 nucleotides: TGTGCCAGCAGTGTAGACAGGAACGCCGAGCAGTACTTC.